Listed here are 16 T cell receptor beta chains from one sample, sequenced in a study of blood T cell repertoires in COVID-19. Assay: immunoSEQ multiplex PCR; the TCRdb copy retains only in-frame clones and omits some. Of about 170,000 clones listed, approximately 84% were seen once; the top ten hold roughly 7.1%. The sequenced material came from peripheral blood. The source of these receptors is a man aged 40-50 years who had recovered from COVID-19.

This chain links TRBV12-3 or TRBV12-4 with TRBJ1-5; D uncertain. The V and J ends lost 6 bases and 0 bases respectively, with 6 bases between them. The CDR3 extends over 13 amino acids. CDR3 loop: CASSLSSNQPQHF. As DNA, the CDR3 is TGTGCCAGCAGCCTTAGTAGCAATCAGCCCCAGCATTTT.

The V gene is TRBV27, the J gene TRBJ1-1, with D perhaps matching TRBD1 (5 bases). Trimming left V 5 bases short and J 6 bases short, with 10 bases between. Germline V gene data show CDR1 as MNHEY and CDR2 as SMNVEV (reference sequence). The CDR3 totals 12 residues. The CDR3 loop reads CASSPLGAEAFF. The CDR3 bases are TGTGCCAGCAGTCCCCTAGGGGCTGAAGCTTTCTTT.

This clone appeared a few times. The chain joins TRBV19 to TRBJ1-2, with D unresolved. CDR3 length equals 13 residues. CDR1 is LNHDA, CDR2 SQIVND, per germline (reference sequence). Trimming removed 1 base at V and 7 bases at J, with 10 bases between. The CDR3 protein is CASSIGAGRGYTF. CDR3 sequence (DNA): TGTGCCAGTAGTATAGGGGCAGGCCGTGGCTACACCTTC.

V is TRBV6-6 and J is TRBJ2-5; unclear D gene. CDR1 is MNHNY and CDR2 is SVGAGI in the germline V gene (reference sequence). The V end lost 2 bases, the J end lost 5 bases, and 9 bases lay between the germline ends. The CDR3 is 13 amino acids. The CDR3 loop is CASSYLLRETQYF. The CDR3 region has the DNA TGTGCCAGCAGTTACCTTCTCCGGGAGACCCAGTACTTC.

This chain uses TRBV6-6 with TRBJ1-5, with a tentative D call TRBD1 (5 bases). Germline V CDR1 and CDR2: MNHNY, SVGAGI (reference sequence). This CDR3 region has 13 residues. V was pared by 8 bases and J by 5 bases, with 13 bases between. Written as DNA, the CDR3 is TGTGCCAGCGGCTATCGGGGGGATCAGCCCCAGCATTTT. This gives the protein CASGYRGDQPQHF.

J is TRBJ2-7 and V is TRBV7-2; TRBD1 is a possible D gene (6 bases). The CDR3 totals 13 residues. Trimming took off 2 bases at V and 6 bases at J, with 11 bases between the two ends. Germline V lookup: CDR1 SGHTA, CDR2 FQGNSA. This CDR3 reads CASSLSSRGEQYF. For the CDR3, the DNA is TGTGCCAGCAGCTTATCGTCCAGGGGCGAGCAGTACTTC. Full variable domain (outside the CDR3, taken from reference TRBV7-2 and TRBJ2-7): GAGVSQSPSNKVTEKGKDVELRCDPISGHTALYWYRQSLGQGLEFLIYFQGNSAPDKSGLPSDRFSAERTGGSVSTLTIQRTQQEDSAVYLCASSLSSRGEQYFGPGTRLTVT.

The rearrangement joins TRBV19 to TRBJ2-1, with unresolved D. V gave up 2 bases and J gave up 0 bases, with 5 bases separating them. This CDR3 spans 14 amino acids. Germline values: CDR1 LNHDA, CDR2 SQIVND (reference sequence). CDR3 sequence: CASSIPNSYNEQFF. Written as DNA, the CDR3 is TGTGCCAGTAGTATACCCAACTCCTACAATGAGCAGTTCTTC.

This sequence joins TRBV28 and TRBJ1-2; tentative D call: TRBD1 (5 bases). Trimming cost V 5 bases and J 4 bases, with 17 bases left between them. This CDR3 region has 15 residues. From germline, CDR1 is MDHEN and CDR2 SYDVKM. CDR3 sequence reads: CASSPRTPWGYGYTF. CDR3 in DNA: TGTGCCAGCAGTCCACGGACACCCTGGGGCTATGGCTACACCTTC.

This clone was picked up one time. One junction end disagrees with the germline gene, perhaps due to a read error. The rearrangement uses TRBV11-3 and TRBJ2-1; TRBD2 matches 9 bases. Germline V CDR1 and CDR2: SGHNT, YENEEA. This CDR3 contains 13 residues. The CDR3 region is CASSSVIGTSSLF. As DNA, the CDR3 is TGTGCCAGCAGCTCAGTCATCGGGACTAGCAGCCTCTTC.

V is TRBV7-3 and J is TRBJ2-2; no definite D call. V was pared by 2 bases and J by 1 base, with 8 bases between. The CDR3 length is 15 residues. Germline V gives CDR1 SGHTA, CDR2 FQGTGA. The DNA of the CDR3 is TGTGCCAGCAGCTTAGACCGGAGGAACACCGGGGAGCTGTTTTTT. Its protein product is CASSLDRRNTGELFF.

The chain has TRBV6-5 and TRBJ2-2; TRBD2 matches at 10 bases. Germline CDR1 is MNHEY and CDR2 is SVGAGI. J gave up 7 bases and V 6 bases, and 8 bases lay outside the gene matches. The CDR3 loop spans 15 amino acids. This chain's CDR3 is CASSPGLARFGELFF. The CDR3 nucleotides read TGTGCCAGCAGCCCGGGACTAGCGCGGTTCGGGGAGCTGTTTTTT.

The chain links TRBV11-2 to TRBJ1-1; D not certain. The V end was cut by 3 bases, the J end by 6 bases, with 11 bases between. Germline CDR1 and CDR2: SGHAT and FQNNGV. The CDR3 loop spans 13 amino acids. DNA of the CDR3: TGTGCCAGCAGCTTGAGGGTAGACTCTGAAGCTTTCTTT. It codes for CASSLRVDSEAFF.

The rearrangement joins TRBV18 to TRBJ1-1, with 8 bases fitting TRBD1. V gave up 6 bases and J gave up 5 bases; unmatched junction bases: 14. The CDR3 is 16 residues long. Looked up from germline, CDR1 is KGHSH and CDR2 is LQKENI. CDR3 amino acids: CASSRDNDRGGTEAFF. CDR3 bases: TGTGCCAGCTCGCGAGACAACGACAGGGGAGGAACTGAAGCTTTCTTT.

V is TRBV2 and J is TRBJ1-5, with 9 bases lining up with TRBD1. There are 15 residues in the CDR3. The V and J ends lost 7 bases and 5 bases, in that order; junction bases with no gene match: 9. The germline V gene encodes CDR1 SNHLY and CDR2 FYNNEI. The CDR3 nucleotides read TGTGCCAGCACCGCGACAGGGGGAGGCTATCAGCCCCAGCATTTT. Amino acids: CASTATGGGYQPQHF.

The CDR3 protein is CASSSARDSHYGYTF. For the CDR3, the DNA is TGTGCCAGCAGCTCCGCCCGGGACAGCCACTATGGCTACACCTTC. The rearrangement uses TRBV11-3 and TRBJ1-2; 7 bases agree with TRBD1. The CDR3 totals 15 residues. CDR1 is SGHNT, CDR2 YENEEA, per germline. V shed 4 bases, J shed 3 bases, and the junction held 8 bases outside the gene matches. Drawing the rest from reference TRBV11-3 and TRBJ1-2, the complete variable domain is EAGVVQSPRYKIIEKKQPVAFWCNPISGHNTLYWYLQNLGQGPELLIRYENEEAVDDSQLPKDRFSAERLKGVDSTLKIQPAELGDSAVYLCASSSARDSHYGYTFGSGTRLTVV.

CDR3 protein: CASSEQETGSYEQYF. In DNA, the CDR3 is TGTGCCAGCAGTGAACAAGAGACAGGGTCCTACGAGCAGTACTTC. The rearrangement uses TRBV6-1 and TRBJ2-7, with 7 bases fitting TRBD1. With V trimmed by 2 bases and J by 1 base, 5 bases remained unmatched. From germline, CDR1 is MNHNS and CDR2 SASEGT. CDR3 size: 15 residues.